This T cell receptor beta chain was identified during a study of Graves' ophthalmopathy and Graves' hyperthyroidism (dated by TCRdb to between 2018 and 2020). Study-wide context: Peripheral blood was collected at initial diagnosis, before any treatment. To explore V-J signatures that separate ophthalmopathy from hyperthyroidism, a discovery set of about a hundred patients was enrolled, consisting of more than 40 with ophthalmopathy and about 60 with stable hyperthyroidism. An independent validation cohort comprised some 19 hyperthyroidism patients and 15 to 17 patients who later progressed from hyperthyroidism to ophthalmopathy. To tell Graves' ophthalmopathy apart from Graves' hyperthyroidism, and to predict which patients would progress to ophthalmopathy, the study relied on TCR beta repertoire signatures. The approximately 98 discovery patients were randomly divided into training and test sets at a 7:3 ratio. T-cell repertoires of thyroid tissue and blood were compared in over five hyperthyroidism patients. Once sampling was done, hyperthyroidism patients were given methimazole at a starting dose of 30 mg daily, while ophthalmopathy patients were given high-dose intravenous methylprednisolone. In total, 135 blood samples were TCR-sequenced: fewer than 50 ophthalmopathy, approximately 80 hyperthyroidism and around 17 hyperthyroidism-to-ophthalmopathy patients.

In this sample, this clonotype turned up many times. Which antigen it targets is not known. Per-base quality was not reported, and no clone a single base away is much larger than it. Hyperthyroidism was considered stable if no progression to ophthalmopathy occurred within 18 months of follow-up. Hyperthyroidism patients were newly diagnosed, were aged 18 to 65 years, and had a disease duration under 2 months. Patients with other autoimmune diseases, uncontrolled infections, pregnancy or lactation were excluded from the study. Diagnosis relied on clinical symptoms, serum thyroxine, TRAb, thyroid ultrasound and orbital computed tomography. Ficoll-Paque density gradient centrifugation was used to isolate PBMCs from about 9.4 ml of fresh peripheral blood. Total RNA was extracted using Trizol reagent, and RNA quality was checked on an Agilent 2100 Bioanalyzer. Here is what the overall study found, with its caveats: In validation, the model predicted ophthalmopathy progression with 55% to 71% sensitivity and roughly 72% specificity; roughly 12 predicted patients were CT-confirmed with GO in a median of approximately 6.5 months. In cross-validation, the 13-signature model distinguished ophthalmopathy from stable hyperthyroidism with about 90% sensitivity and about 81% specificity, while in the test set the corresponding values were about 80% and 75%. Most of the expanded thyroid clonotypes with a frequency above 0.001 were also detected in blood, and it was suggested that the thyroid immune response may be reflected by blood repertoires. No statistical method was used to set the sample size in advance, and the investigators knew which group each participant was assigned to.

For repertoire sequencing, TCR beta CDR3 regions were amplified from RNA transcripts. HTBI primers and the Qiagen OneStep RT-PCR kit were used in a first-round RT-PCR, which was followed by a second-round multiplex PCR, size selection and purification. The libraries underwent paired-end sequencing with 100 bp reads on an Illumina HiSeq2000. The original methods were these. SOAPnuke was used to process the reads, throwing out any read that had adapters, had uncalled bases, had a mean Phred below 15, or lacked an exact constant-primer or identifier match. High-quality paired reads were merged with COPE v1.2.5. Each unique nucleotide sequence was defined as a clonotype, and clonotypes were aligned to IMGT TRB V, D and J references with MiTCR v1.1. The analysis was limited to V-J combinations with a frequency above 0.0001, which together covered just over 98% of the repertoires. For each V-J combination, a TCR clonal expansion and chaos score was defined as the ratio of F50 clonal expansion to chaos observed in the TCRdist matrix. Welch's t-statistics and random forest were used to narrow the features down to over ten V-J combinations, which were then fed into a naive Bayes classifier. The similarity between thyroid and blood repertoires was quantified using the Morisita-Horn index. TCRdb ran its own pipeline on the public reads, namely fastp trimming at Q25 and MiXCR clone calling, and kept in-frame beta chains. Entries are consolidated by CDR3 protein sequence, retaining the most common genes and DNA. TCRdb's processing, not the authors', yielded these V and J calls. The sample data list just over 400,000 distinct CDR3 sequences, and about 21% of these were observed just once. The ten largest clones capture more than 2.5% of the sample.

The receptor was derived from a woman aged 18 to 35 with stable Graves' hyperthyroidism. Donor details come from another sample of the same person, matched by shared clones. The sequenced material came from peripheral blood.

The CDR3 region has the sequence CASSDREKDGYTF. The DNA sequence is as follows: TGTGCCAGCAGTGACAGGGAAAAAGATGGCTACACCTTC. The V gene is TRBV25-1 and the J gene is TRBJ1-2, with TRBD1 as a weak D call on 5 bases. The germline V gene supplies CDR1 MGHDK and CDR2 SYGVNS. The CDR3 covers 13 residues, taking in both the cysteine and the phenylalanine. Only CDR3 DNA remains: 39 bases, in frame from the first base. The trim is 3 bases for V and 6 bases for J, with a gap of 11 bases between the germline ends.